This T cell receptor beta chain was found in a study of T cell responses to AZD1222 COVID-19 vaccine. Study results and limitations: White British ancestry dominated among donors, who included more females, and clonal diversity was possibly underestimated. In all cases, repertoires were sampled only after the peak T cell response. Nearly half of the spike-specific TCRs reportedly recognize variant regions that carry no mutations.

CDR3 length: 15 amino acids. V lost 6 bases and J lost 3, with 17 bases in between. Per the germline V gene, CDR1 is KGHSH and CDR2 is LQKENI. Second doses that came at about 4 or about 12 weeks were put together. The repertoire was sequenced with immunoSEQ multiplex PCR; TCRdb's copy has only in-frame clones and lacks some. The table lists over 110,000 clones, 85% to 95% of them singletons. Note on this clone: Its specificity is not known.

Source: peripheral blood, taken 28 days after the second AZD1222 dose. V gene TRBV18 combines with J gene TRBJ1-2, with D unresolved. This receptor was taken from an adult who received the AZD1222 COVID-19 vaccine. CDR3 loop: CASSPPGSLDYGYTF. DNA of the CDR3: TGTGCCAGCTCGCCCCCGGGGAGTTTGGACTATGGCTACACCTTC.